One T cell receptor (beta chain) is described in this entry. The antigen is unknown. The source of the sample is a study of T cell responses to AZD1222 COVID-19 vaccine. Study at large: Second doses were pooled across both intervals (about 4 or about 12 weeks). Notes on the study in general: It was only 6 or 7 AZD1222 recipients who were seropositive at baseline. Compared with day 0, the breadth and depth of the Spike-specific TCR repertoire rose significantly after two doses of AZD1222.

The CDR3 has 15 amino acids. J lost 5 bases, V lost 5 bases, and 7 bases had no gene match. Germline V gene data show CDR1 as MNHEY and CDR2 as SMNVEV (reference sequence). Libraries were prepared by immunoSEQ multiplex PCR; TCRdb keeps only in-frame clonotypes and omits some of them. The sample consists of about 140,000 clones, around 90% of them appearing once. This TCR came from an adult in good health. The specimen was peripheral blood, collected on day 0 of AZD1222 vaccination. The rearrangement links TRBV27 to TRBJ2-7; TRBD1 matches 12 bases. The DNA for the CDR3 is TGTGCCAGCAGTGAGACCGGGACAGGGGGCGACGAGCAGTACTTC. Its protein is CASSETGTGGDEQYF.